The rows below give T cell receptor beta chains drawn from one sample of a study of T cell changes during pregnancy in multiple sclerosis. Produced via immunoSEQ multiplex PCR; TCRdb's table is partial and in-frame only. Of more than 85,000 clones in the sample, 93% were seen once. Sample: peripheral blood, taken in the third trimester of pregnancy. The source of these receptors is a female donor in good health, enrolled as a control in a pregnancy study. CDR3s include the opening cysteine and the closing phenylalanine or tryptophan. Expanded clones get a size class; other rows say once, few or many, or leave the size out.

CDR3aa: CAWSREGGHYEQYF
abundance: .
v_gene: TRBV30
j_gene: TRBJ2-7

CDR3aa: CASSSLQFQAEQFF
abundance: .
v_gene: TRBV27
j_gene: TRBJ2-1

CDR3aa: CASSEYSGGRENTQYF
abundance: .
v_gene: TRBV25-1
j_gene: TRBJ2-3

CDR3aa: CASSVTSATYEQYF
abundance: .
v_gene: TRBV6-1
j_gene: TRBJ2-7

CDR3aa: CASSLDPTYNEQFF
abundance: .
v_gene: TRBV5-1
j_gene: TRBJ2-1

CDR3aa: CASSLAASQPQHF
abundance: few
v_gene: TRBV7-8
j_gene: TRBJ1-5

CDR3aa: CASSPSLGGRLYEQYF
abundance: once
v_gene: TRBV27
j_gene: TRBJ2-7

CDR3aa: CASTRTSGRSGELFF
abundance: .
v_gene: TRBV7-2
j_gene: TRBJ2-2

CDR3aa: CASSLVTGTGEGYEQYF
abundance: once
v_gene: TRBV5-1
j_gene: TRBJ2-7

CDR3aa: CASNILSGGPNEQFF
abundance: .
v_gene: TRBV28
j_gene: TRBJ2-1

CDR3aa: CATSRLPGTPYEQYF
abundance: once
v_gene: TRBV15
j_gene: TRBJ2-7

CDR3aa: CASSQETSGLSGTQYF
abundance: once
v_gene: TRBV7-9
j_gene: TRBJ2-3

CDR3aa: CASSTTSYNYEQYF
abundance: .
v_gene: TRBV9
j_gene: TRBJ2-7

CDR3aa: CASSFGQPGANVLTF
abundance: .
v_gene: TRBV19
j_gene: TRBJ2-6

CDR3aa: CASENPGGEETQYF
abundance: .
v_gene: TRBV28
j_gene: TRBJ2-5

CDR3aa: CASSEDREETQYF
abundance: few
v_gene: TRBV25-1
j_gene: TRBJ2-5

CDR3aa: CASKVSEGPTGELFF
abundance: .
v_gene: TRBV2
j_gene: TRBJ2-2

CDR3aa: CAIKELDTEAFF
abundance: once
v_gene: TRBV10-3
j_gene: TRBJ1-1

CDR3aa: CASSPNGQGGSISGYTF
abundance: .
v_gene: TRBV28
j_gene: TRBJ1-2

CDR3aa: CASSYSGTGGYEQYF
abundance: .
v_gene: TRBV6-5
j_gene: TRBJ2-7

CDR3aa: CASSLSRPQGTQYF
abundance: .
v_gene: TRBV7-2
j_gene: TRBJ2-5

CDR3aa: CASSGEASSGTSYNEQFF
abundance: once
v_gene: TRBV7-9
j_gene: TRBJ2-1

CDR3aa: CASRALQPRSRGNTIYF
abundance: .
v_gene: TRBV10-1
j_gene: TRBJ1-3

CDR3aa: CSVFEAEQFF
abundance: .
v_gene: TRBV29-1
j_gene: TRBJ2-1